Shown below are 24 T cell receptor beta chains from a single sample sequenced in a study of blood T cell repertoires in COVID-19 (dated by TCRdb to the early 2020s). The library was made by the immunoSEQ multiplex PCR assay. The source is immuneACCESS, and TCRdb retained only in-frame sequences with V and J called. Part of the clones is not carried over; for the studies checked, unresolved V genes explain less than half of this, and the remainder is unexplained. Across this sample there are hundreds of thousands of clones, with over 80% seen only once. The leading ten clones occupy approximately 0.3% of the sample. The sample consisted of peripheral blood. These receptors were obtained from a woman under 30 with acute or convalescent COVID-19.

The V gene is TRBV27, the J gene TRBJ1-2, with 8 bases fitting TRBD1. Trimming removed 5 bases from V and 9 bases from J; junction bases left unmatched: 8. The germline V gene encodes CDR1 MNHEY and CDR2 SMNVEV (reference sequence). The CDR3 sequence is 13 residues long. The CDR3 nucleotides are TGTGCCAGCAGTCTCGGACAGGGCGGGAGCTACACCTTC. It codes for CASSLGQGGSYTF.

The chain carries TRBV7-2 and TRBJ1-2, with TRBD1 identical over 8 bases. Trimming cost V 6 bases and J 7 bases; bases outside gene matches: 16. The CDR3 runs to 16 residues. Germline V gives CDR1 SGHTA, CDR2 FQGNSA. This chain's CDR3 is CASRPNSLTGATGYTF. The CDR3 nucleotides are TGTGCCAGCAGGCCAAACTCTCTGACAGGGGCAACTGGCTACACCTTC.

The rearrangement uses TRBV2 and TRBJ1-2; 7 bases align to TRBD1. CDR3 length: 14 amino acids. The germline gives CDR1 SNHLY, CDR2 FYNNEI. With V trimmed by 6 bases and J by 4 bases, 8 bases remained unmatched. CDR3 coding DNA: TGTGCCAGCAGCCTGACAGGGAACCCCTATGGCTACACCTTC. It is translated as CASSLTGNPYGYTF.

CDR3 nucleotide sequence: TGTGCCAGCAGCTTAAACGCGGGGGGCCTCTACGAGCAGTACTTC. Its protein is CASSLNAGGLYEQYF. The chain recombines TRBV7-2 with TRBJ2-7, with 8 bases lining up with TRBD2. The V gene's germline CDR1 is SGHTA and CDR2 FQGNSA. J gave up 3 bases and V 2 bases, and 6 bases lay outside the gene matches. The CDR3 is 15 residues long.

This clone was detected once. Other nucleotide sequences in the sample specify the same CDR3. This chain links TRBV6-4 with TRBJ1-1, with D possibly being TRBD1 (5 bases). This CDR3 is 14 amino acids long. Germline CDR1 reads MRHNA; CDR2 reads SNTAGT. Trimming cost V 2 bases and J 3 bases, with 10 bases left between them. The DNA for the CDR3 is TGTGCCAGCAGTGACGGTCAGGGCCACACTGAAGCTTTCTTT. Its protein product is CASSDGQGHTEAFF.

Note on this clone: Relative to the germline gene, one junction end is altered; a read error may explain this. Other DNA sequences of this sample code for an identical CDR3. The gene calls are TRBV18 and TRBJ1-1; 8 bases are shared with TRBD1. The CDR3 is made up of 13 amino acids. The germline V gene encodes CDR1 KGHSH and CDR2 LQKENI. The CDR3 region has the DNA TGTGCCAGCTCGCTGGACAGGGTCGCTGAAGCATTCTTT. It translates to CASSLDRVAEAFF.

The CDR3 loop is CASSDLSGGVYNEQFF. CDR3 sequence (DNA): TGTGCCAGCAGTGATCTTTCCGGGGGAGTTTACAATGAGCAGTTCTTC. This chain joins TRBV25-1 and TRBJ2-1, with D perhaps TRBD2 (6 bases). Germline V gene sequence: CDR1 MGHDK, CDR2 SYGVNS. The CDR3 covers 16 residues. V lost 3 bases and J lost 4, with 16 bases in between.

The chain couples TRBV10-3 to TRBJ1-6; 8 bases are a match to TRBD1. The V gene's germline CDR1 is ENHRY and CDR2 SYGVKD. There are 14 residues in the CDR3. V was clipped by 8 bases and J by 4 bases; unmatched bases: 4. CDR3: CAIGTGVYNSPLHF. The CDR3, as DNA: TGTGCCATCGGGACAGGAGTTTATAATTCACCCCTCCACTTT.

This chain connects TRBV4-3 to TRBJ1-1; D might be TRBD1 (5 bases). Trimming cost V 0 bases and J 2 bases, with 13 bases left between them. Germline CDR1 and CDR2: LGHNA and YSLEER. The CDR3 spans 16 residues. The CDR3, as DNA: TGCGCCAGCAGCCAAGAACCAGGGTGGGGAAACACTGAAGCTTTCTTT. This codes for CASSQEPGWGNTEAFF.

This clone has a single count. V and J are TRBV24-1 and TRBJ1-2, with TRBD1 matching over 7 bases. The V gene end was trimmed by 3 bases and the J gene end by 1 base; junction bases not matched to a gene: 10. This CDR3 contains 17 residues. Germline-derived CDR1 and CDR2 are KGHDR and SFDVKD. CDR3 amino acids: CATSDNVPTGINYGYTF. The CDR3 DNA follows: TGTGCCACCAGTGATAACGTACCGACAGGGATTAACTATGGCTACACCTTC.

The V gene is TRBV5-1, the J gene TRBJ1-1; 10 bases fit TRBD1. Germline lookup yields CDR1 SGHRS and CDR2 YFSETQ. V shed 6 bases and J 3 bases; nucleotides not matched to a gene: 2. This CDR3 has 13 amino acids. Written as DNA, the CDR3 is TGCGCCAGCAAAGGACAGGGGGACACTGAAGCTTTCTTT. Translated, it gives CASKGQGDTEAFF.

This rearrangement joins TRBV4-1 to TRBJ1-2; TRBD1 matches 8 bases. Germline CDR1 is MGHRA and CDR2 is YSYEKL. V was clipped by 0 bases and J by 4 bases; unmatched bases: 7. CDR3 length: 16 residues. The CDR3 sequence is CASSQDSGGAVYGYTF. CDR3 nucleotides: TGCGCCAGCAGCCAAGACTCAGGGGGCGCCGTCTATGGCTACACCTTC.

This clone was seen a handful of times. The chain links TRBV15 to TRBJ1-2; possible D gene TRBD1, 6 bases. V was shortened by 5 bases and J by 8 bases, with 12 bases between the two germline ends. Germline V gives CDR1 LNHNV, CDR2 YYDKDF (reference sequence). The CDR3 runs 12 residues. This CDR3 is CATSAGVRGYTF. CDR3 in DNA: TGTGCCACCAGCGCAGGGGTTCGCGGCTACACCTTC.

The chain links TRBV2 to TRBJ2-7, with D possibly being TRBD1 (6 bases). CDR1 SNHLY and CDR2 FYNNEI come from the germline V gene. Trimming took off 4 bases at V and 2 bases at J, with 12 bases between the two ends. This CDR3 contains 14 residues. CDR3: CASSGRGTAYEQYF. CDR3 sequence (DNA): TGTGCCAGCAGTGGAAGGGGGACGGCCTACGAGCAGTACTTC.

This chain uses TRBV6-6 with TRBJ1-5, with 8 bases matching TRBD1. Trimming cost V 5 bases and J 4 bases; bases outside gene matches: 4. Germline CDR1 and CDR2: MNHNY and SVGAGI (reference sequence). The CDR3 loop spans 14 amino acids. The CDR3 DNA reads TGTGCCAGCAGTGTGGACAGGGTGAATCAGCCCCAGCATTTT. It is translated as CASSVDRVNQPQHF.

As for this clone: Distinct nucleotide sequences in the sample also encode this CDR3. This chain uses TRBV7-9 with TRBJ1-5; D ambiguous. Germline V gene data show CDR1 as SEHNR and CDR2 as FQNEAQ (reference sequence). Trimming took off 5 bases at V and 5 bases at J, with 7 bases between the two ends. CDR3 length equals 12 residues. The DNA for the CDR3 is TGTGCCAGCAGCCCCGGGGATCAGCCCCAGCATTTT. Its translation is CASSPGDQPQHF.

The chain recombines TRBV12-3 or TRBV12-4 with TRBJ2-3; D ambiguous. This CDR3 contains 12 residues. V was shortened by 4 bases and J by 6 bases, with 8 bases between the two germline ends. CDR3 amino acids: CASSSIMDTQYF. The CDR3 DNA sequence: TGTGCCAGCAGTTCCATCATGGATACGCAGTATTTT.

V is TRBV6-5 and J is TRBJ2-1, with 9 positions matching TRBD2. Germline values: CDR1 MNHEY, CDR2 SVGAGI. The CDR3 is 15 amino acids. Germline trimming cut 11 bases from V and 5 bases from J; bases unmatched to any gene: 13. The CDR3 spells CAPAIQRGVHNEQFF. CDR3 DNA: TGTGCCCCCGCTATACAGCGGGGGGTCCACAATGAGCAGTTCTTC.

The V gene is TRBV9, the J gene TRBJ2-4, with 7 bases fitting TRBD2. V shed 0 bases, J shed 0 bases, and the junction held 3 bases outside the gene matches. Germline values: CDR1 SGDLS, CDR2 YYNGEE. The CDR3 is 16 residues long. The CDR3 here is CASSVDRGGAKNIQYF. As DNA, the CDR3 is TGTGCCAGCAGCGTAGATCGCGGGGGAGCCAAAAACATTCAGTACTTC.

CDR3 in DNA: TGTGCCAGCAGGGGGACAGGGGACACGTCGAACACTGAAGCTTTCTTT. Translated, it gives CASRGTGDTSNTEAFF. This chain joins TRBV2 and TRBJ1-1, with TRBD1 matching 10 bases. Germline trimming cut 6 bases from V and 1 base from J; bases unmatched to any gene: 8. The CDR3 runs to 16 residues. Germline V gene data show CDR1 as SNHLY and CDR2 as FYNNEI.

This sequence joins TRBV9 and TRBJ2-7; D is possibly TRBD1 (5 bases). Deletions cut 4 bases from V and 6 bases from J, with 23 bases between. The germline V gene has CDR1 SGDLS and CDR2 YYNGEE. The CDR3 runs 16 residues. In nucleotides, the CDR3 is TGTGCCAGCAGCCCGCTCGACAGCTCTCTTTGGGGCGAGCAGTACTTC. It codes for CASSPLDSSLWGEQYF.

The chain links TRBV12-5 to TRBJ2-3; 8 bases line up with TRBD2. This CDR3 has 13 residues. Germline assignment: CDR1 LGHNT and CDR2 FRNRAP. J gave up 4 bases and V 5 bases, and 2 bases lay outside the gene matches. The CDR3 nucleotides are TGTGCTAGTGGTCCGCGGGGGGCAGATACGCAGTATTTT. Translating gives CASGPRGADTQYF.

This clone was detected only a few times. The V gene is TRBV27, the J gene TRBJ1-2; D not certain. This CDR3 comprises 14 residues. The germline V gene encodes CDR1 MNHEY and CDR2 SMNVEV (reference sequence). V lost 4 bases and J lost 2, with 11 bases in between. CDR3: CASSSIGGNYGYTF. Here the CDR3 DNA reads TGTGCCAGCAGTTCAATTGGCGGGAACTATGGCTACACCTTC.

The chain uses TRBV6-5 and TRBJ2-5; D gene uncertain. The CDR3 is 11 amino acids. Germline assignment: CDR1 MNHEY and CDR2 SVGAGI. The V end was cut by 9 bases, the J end by 1 base, with 6 bases between. CDR3 coding DNA: TGTGCCAGTTCTCCCCAAGAGACCCAGTACTTC. It codes for CASSPQETQYF.